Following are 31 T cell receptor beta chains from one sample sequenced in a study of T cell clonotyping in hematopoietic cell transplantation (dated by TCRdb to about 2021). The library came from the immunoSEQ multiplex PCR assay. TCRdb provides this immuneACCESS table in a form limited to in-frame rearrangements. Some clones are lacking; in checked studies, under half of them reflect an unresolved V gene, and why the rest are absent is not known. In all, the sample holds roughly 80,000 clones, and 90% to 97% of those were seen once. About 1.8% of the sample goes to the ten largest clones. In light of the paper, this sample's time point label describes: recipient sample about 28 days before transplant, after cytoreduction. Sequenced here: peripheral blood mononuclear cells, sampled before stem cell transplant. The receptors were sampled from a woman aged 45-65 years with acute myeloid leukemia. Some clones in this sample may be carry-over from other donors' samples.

As DNA, the CDR3 is TGTGCCAGCAGTTTAGGGGCTGGTGGCTACACCTTC. Translated, it gives CASSLGAGGYTF. The chain uses TRBV28 and TRBJ1-2, with a tentative D call TRBD1 (5 bases). Germline V lookup: CDR1 MDHEN, CDR2 SYDVKM. This CDR3 comprises 12 residues. V was pared by 2 bases and J by 7 bases, with 8 bases between.

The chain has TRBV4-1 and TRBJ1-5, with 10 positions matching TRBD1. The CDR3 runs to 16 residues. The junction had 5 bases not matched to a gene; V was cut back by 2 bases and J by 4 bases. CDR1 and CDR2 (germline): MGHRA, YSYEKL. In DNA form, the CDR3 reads TGCGCCAGCAGCCAACCCGACAGGGGGCTTAATCAGCCCCAGCATTTT. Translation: CASSQPDRGLNQPQHF.

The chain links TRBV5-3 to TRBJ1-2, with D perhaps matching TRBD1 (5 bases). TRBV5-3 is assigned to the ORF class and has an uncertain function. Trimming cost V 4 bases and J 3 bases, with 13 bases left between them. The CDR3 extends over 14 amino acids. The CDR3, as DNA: TGTGCCAGAAGCCCGCAGGGCAACCACTATGGCTACACCTTC. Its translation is CARSPQGNHYGYTF.

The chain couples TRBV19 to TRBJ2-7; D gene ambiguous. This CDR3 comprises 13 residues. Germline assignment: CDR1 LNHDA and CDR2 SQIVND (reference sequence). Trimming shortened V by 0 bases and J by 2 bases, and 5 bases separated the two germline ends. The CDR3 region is CASSIDSAYEQYF. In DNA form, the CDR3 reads TGTGCCAGTAGTATAGATTCAGCCTACGAGCAGTACTTC. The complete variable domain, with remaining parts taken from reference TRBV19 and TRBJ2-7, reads DGGITQSPKYLFRKEGQNVTLSCEQNLNHDAMYWYRQDPGQGLRLIYYSQIVNDFQKGDIAEGYSVSREKKESFPLTVTSAQKNPTAFYLCASSIDSAYEQYFGPGTRLTVT.

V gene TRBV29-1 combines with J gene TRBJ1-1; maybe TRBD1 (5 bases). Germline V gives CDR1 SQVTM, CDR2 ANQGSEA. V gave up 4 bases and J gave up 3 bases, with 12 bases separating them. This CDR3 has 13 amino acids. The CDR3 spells CSVVQAADTEAFF. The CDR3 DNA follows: TGCAGCGTTGTACAGGCGGCGGACACTGAAGCTTTCTTT.

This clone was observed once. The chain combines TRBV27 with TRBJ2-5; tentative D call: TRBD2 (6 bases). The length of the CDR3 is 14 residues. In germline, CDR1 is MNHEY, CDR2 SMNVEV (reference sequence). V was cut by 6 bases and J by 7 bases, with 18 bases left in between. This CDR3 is CASRTGSRDLTQYF. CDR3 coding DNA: TGTGCCAGCAGGACCGGGAGTAGGGATCTGACCCAGTACTTC.

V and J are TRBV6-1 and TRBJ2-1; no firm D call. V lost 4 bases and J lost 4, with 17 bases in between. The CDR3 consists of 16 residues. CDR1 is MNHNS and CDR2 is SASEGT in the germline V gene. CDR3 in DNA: TGTGCCAGCAGTGTAGGGCCCTTAATGGGATACAATGAGCAGTTCTTC. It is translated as CASSVGPLMGYNEQFF.

The CDR3 bases are TGTGCCAGCAGACCGGACCCTCACGGTCAACAGCCCCAGCATTTT. It translates to CASRPDPHGQQPQHF. The chain carries TRBV6-1 and TRBJ1-5; D gene uncertain. CDR1 MNHNS and CDR2 SASEGT come from the germline V gene. The CDR3 has 15 amino acids. V gave up 6 bases and J gave up 7 bases, with 19 bases separating them.

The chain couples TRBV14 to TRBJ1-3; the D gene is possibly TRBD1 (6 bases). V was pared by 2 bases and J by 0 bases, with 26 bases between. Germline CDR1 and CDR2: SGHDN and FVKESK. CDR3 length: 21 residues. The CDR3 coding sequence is TGTGCCAGCAGCCAATACGGACCCGGGACAACCACCCAGAGCTCTGGAAACACCATATATTTT. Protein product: CASSQYGPGTTTQSSGNTIYF. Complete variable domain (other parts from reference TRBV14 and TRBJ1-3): EAGVTQFPSHSVIEKGQTVTLRCDPISGHDNLYWYRRVMGKEIKFLLHFVKESKQDESGMPNNRFLAERTGGTYSTLKVQPAELEDSGVYFCASSQYGPGTTTQSSGNTIYFGEGSWLTVV.

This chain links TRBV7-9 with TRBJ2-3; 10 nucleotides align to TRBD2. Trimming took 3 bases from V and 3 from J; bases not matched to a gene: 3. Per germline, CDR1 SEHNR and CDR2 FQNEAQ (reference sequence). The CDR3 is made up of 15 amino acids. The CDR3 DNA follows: TGTGCCAGCAGCTTCAGCGGGGGGGCGACAGATACGCAGTATTTT. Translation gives CASSFSGGATDTQYF.

In nucleotides, the CDR3 is TGTGCCAGCATTAGGACTGGACAAGAGACCCAGTACTTC. As protein: CASIRTGQETQYF. The rearrangement links TRBV6-6 to TRBJ2-5; possible D gene TRBD2, 5 bases. V was shortened by 7 bases and J by 2 bases, with 11 bases between the two germline ends. This CDR3 region has 13 residues. Per the germline V gene, CDR1 is MNHNY and CDR2 is SVGAGI (reference sequence).

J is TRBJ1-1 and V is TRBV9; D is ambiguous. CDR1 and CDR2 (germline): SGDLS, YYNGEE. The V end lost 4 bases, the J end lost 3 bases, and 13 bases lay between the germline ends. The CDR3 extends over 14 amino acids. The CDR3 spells CASSLSADYTEAFF. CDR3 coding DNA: TGTGCCAGCAGCCTTTCGGCAGACTACACTGAAGCTTTCTTT.

The chain's CDR3 is CASSTTGSTNEKLFF. In nucleotides, the CDR3 is TGTGCCAGCAGCACGACAGGGTCCACTAATGAAAAACTGTTTTTT. V usage is TRBV11-2 and J usage is TRBJ1-4; 7 nucleotides match TRBD1. This CDR3 spans 15 amino acids. Germline lookup yields CDR1 SGHAT and CDR2 FQNNGV. Trimming at V came to 5 bases and at J to 2 bases, leaving 5 bases not matched to a gene. Looking up the rest from reference TRBV11-2 and TRBJ1-4 gives the full variable domain: EAGVAQSPRYKIIEKRQSVAFWCNPISGHATLYWYQQILGQGPKLLIQFQNNGVVDDSQLPKDRFSAERLKGVDSTLKIQPAKLEDSAVYLCASSTTGSTNEKLFFGSGTQLSVL.

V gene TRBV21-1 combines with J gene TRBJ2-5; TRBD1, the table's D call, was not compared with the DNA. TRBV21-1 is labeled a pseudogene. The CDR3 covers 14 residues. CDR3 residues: CASSRGQLQETQYF. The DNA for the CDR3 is TGTGCCAGCAGCAGGGGGCAGTTACAAGAGACCCAGTACTTC.

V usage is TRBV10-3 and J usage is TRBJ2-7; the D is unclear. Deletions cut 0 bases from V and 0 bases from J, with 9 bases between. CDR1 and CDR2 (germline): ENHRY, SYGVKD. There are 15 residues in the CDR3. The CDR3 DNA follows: TGTGCCATCAGTGAGTCTGCAGCCAGCTCCTACGAGCAGTACTTC. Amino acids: CAISESAASSYEQYF.

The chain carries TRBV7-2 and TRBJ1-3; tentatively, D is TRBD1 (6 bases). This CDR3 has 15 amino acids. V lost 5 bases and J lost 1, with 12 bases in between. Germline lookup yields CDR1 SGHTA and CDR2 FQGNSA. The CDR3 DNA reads TGTGCCAGCAGCGTGGGACAAGGATCTGGAAACACCATATATTTT. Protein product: CASSVGQGSGNTIYF.

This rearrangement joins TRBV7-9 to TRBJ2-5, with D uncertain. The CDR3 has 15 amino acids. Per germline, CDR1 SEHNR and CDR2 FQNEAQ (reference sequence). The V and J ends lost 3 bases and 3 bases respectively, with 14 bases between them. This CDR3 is CASSFDISSEETQYF. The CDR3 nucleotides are TGTGCCAGCAGCTTTGACATTTCGAGCGAAGAGACCCAGTACTTC.

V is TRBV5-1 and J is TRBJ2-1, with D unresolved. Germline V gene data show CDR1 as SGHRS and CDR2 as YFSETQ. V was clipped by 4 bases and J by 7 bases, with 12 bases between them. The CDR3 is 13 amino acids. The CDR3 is CASSRSSLNEQFF. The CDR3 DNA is TGCGCCAGCAGCCGCTCCTCCTTGAATGAGCAGTTCTTC.

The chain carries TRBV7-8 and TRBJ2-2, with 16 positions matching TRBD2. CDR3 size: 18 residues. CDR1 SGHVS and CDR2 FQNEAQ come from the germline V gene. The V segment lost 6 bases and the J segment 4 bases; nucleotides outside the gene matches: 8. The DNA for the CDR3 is TGTGCCAGCAGGACTCCGGGACTAGCGGGAGGGCCCACCGGGGAGCTGTTTTTT. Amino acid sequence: CASRTPGLAGGPTGELFF.

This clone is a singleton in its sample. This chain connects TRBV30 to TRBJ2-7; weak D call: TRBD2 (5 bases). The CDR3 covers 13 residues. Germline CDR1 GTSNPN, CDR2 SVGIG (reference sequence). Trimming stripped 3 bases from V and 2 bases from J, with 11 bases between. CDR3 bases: TGTGCCTGGAGGCTAGCTTCCCCCTACGAGCAGTACTTC. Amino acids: CAWRLASPYEQYF.

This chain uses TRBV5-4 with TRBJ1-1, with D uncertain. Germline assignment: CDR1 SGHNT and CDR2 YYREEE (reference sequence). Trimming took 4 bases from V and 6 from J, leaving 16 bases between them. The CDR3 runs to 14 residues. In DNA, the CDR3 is TGTGCCAGCAGCCAGAAGAACGGACTGCCTGAAGCTTTCTTT. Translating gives CASSQKNGLPEAFF.

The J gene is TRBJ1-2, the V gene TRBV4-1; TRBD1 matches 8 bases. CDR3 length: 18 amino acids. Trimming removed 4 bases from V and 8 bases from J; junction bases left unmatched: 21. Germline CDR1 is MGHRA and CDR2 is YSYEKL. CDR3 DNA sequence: TGCGCCAGCAGCCCTGTAAAAGGGGACAGGCGAGGGGAATGGGGCTACACCTTC. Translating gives CASSPVKGDRRGEWGYTF.

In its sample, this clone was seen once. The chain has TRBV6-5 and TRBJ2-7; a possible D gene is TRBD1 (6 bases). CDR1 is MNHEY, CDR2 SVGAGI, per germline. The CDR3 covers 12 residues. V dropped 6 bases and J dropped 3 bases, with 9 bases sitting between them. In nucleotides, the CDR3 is TGTGCCAGCAGCCGGGACAACTACGAGCAGTACTTC. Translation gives CASSRDNYEQYF.

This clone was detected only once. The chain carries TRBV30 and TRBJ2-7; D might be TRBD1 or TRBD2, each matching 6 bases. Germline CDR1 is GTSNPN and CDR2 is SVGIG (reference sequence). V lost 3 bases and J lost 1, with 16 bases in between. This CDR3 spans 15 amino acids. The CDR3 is CAWRAGWRGSYEQYF. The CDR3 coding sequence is TGTGCCTGGAGGGCAGGTTGGAGGGGGTCCTACGAGCAGTACTTC.

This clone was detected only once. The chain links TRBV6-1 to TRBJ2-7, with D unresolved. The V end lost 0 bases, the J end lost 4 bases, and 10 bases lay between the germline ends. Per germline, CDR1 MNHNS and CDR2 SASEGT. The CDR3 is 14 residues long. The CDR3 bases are TGTGCCAGCAGTGAAGCGTTAGGGCCTTACGAGCAGTACTTC. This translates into CASSEALGPYEQYF.

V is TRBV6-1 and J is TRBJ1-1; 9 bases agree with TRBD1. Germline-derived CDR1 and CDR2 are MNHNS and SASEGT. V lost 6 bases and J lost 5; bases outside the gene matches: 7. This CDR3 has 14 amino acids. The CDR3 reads CASRLDRGNTEAFF. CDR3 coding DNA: TGTGCCAGCAGGTTGGACAGGGGTAATACTGAAGCTTTCTTT.

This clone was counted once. The CDR3: CASSFRPDSYEQYF. The DNA of the CDR3 is TGCGCCAGCAGCTTTCGGCCGGACTCCTACGAGCAGTACTTC. The chain joins TRBV5-1 to TRBJ2-7; D is ambiguous. The germline V and J ends were trimmed by 2 bases and 0 bases, with 9 bases remaining between them. CDR1 and CDR2 from the germline V gene are SGHRS and YFSETQ. The CDR3 is made up of 14 amino acids.

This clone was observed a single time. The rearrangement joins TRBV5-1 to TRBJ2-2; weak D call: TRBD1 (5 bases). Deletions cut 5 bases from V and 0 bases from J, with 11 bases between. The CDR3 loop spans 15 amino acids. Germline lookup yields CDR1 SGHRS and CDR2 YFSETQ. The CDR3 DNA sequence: TGCGCCAGCAGACAGGTTCCCACGAACACCGGGGAGCTGTTTTTT. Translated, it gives CASRQVPTNTGELFF.

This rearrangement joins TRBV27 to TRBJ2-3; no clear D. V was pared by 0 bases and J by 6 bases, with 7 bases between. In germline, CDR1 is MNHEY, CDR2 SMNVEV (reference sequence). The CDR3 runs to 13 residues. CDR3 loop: CASSLSITDTQYF. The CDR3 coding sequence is TGTGCCAGCAGTTTATCGATAACTGATACGCAGTATTTT.

CDR3 DNA: TGCGCCAGCAGTCAATCGGGACAGGGTAAAGAGACCCAGTACTTC. This sequence encodes CASSQSGQGKETQYF. The chain uses TRBV23-1 and TRBJ2-5; 9 nucleotides match TRBD1. TRBV23-1 is recorded as an ORF, its role being uncertain. CDR3 length: 15 residues. Trimming at V came to 0 bases and at J to 3 bases, leaving 2 bases not matched to a gene.

The CDR3 DNA reads as TGTGCCAGCAGATACGACGGGGGACAGCCCCAGCATTTT. Its translation: CASRYDGGQPQHF. The chain combines TRBV6-1 with TRBJ1-5; D is possibly TRBD1 (5 bases). The germline V gene encodes CDR1 MNHNS and CDR2 SASEGT. The V end lost 6 bases, the J end lost 7 bases, and 13 bases lay between the germline ends. The CDR3 loop spans 13 amino acids.